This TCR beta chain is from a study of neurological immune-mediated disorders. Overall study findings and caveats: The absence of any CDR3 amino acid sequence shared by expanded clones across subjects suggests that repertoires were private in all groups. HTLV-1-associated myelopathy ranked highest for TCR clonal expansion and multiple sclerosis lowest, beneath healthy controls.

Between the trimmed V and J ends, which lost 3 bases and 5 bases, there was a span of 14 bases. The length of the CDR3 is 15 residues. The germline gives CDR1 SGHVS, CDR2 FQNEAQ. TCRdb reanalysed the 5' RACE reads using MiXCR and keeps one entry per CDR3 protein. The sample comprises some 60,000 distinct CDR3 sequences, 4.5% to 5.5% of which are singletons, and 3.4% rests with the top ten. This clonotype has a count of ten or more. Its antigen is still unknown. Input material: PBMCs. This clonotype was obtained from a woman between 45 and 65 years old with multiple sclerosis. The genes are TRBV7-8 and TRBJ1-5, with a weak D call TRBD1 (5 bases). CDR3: CASSFYGDGDQPQHF. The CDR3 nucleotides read TGTGCCAGCAGCTTCTACGGGGACGGAGATCAGCCCCAGCATTTT.